Shown below are 23 T cell receptor beta chains from a single sample sequenced in a study of resident and recirculating memory T cells in vitiligo. The assay was immunoSEQ multiplex PCR, and TCRdb's table has in-frame clones only and misses some. This sample yields 70,000 to 85,000 clones, of which about nine tenths are seen a single time; less than 5% belongs to the top ten. Material: blood. These receptor sequences come from a male donor with vitiligo.

The CDR3 nucleotides read TGCAGCGTCTCAAAAGCGGGGATCGGCACTGAAGCTTTCTTT. This translates into CSVSKAGIGTEAFF. V is TRBV29-1 and J is TRBJ1-1, with D unclear. In germline, CDR1 is SQVTM, CDR2 ANQGSEA. V was pared by 6 bases and J by 4 bases, with 18 bases between. The CDR3 runs to 14 residues.

The chain employs TRBV18 and TRBJ1-3; 8 bases fit TRBD1. The CDR3 totals 16 residues. Trimming took 3 bases from V and 3 from J; bases not matched to a gene: 7. The V gene's germline CDR1 is KGHSH and CDR2 LQKENI. The CDR3 spells CASSPPTGAIGNTIYF. The CDR3 DNA sequence: TGTGCCAGCTCACCCCCGACAGGGGCAATTGGAAACACCATATATTTT.

The J gene is TRBJ2-5, the V gene TRBV6-1; the D is unclear. Trimming shortened V by 6 bases and J by 2 bases, and 10 bases separated the two germline ends. This CDR3 region has 13 residues. The germline V gene has CDR1 MNHNS and CDR2 SASEGT. DNA for the CDR3: TGTGCCAGCAGGTGGCTGGCTCAAGAGACCCAGTACTTC. Translation: CASRWLAQETQYF.

The table lists this clone with a count of one. The rearrangement uses TRBV19 and TRBJ2-7; the match to TRBD1 covers 8 bases. The junction had 9 bases not matched to a gene; V was cut back by 3 bases and J by 5 bases. This CDR3 spans 15 amino acids. The germline CDR1 and CDR2 sequences are LNHDA and SQIVND (reference sequence). CDR3 sequence (DNA): TGTGCCAGTAGTATGACCCGTGGACAGGGAAACGAGCAGTACTTC. Its protein is CASSMTRGQGNEQYF.

V is TRBV6-5 and J is TRBJ2-1, with TRBD2 identical over 15 bases. The CDR3 contains 16 residues. V shed 4 bases and J 9 bases; nucleotides not matched to a gene: 7. Germline-derived CDR1 and CDR2 are MNHEY and SVGAGI. CDR3 protein: CASSFQWTSGGGEQFF. The CDR3 coding sequence is TGTGCCAGCAGTTTCCAGTGGACTAGCGGGGGGGGTGAGCAGTTCTTC.

The chain couples TRBV27 to TRBJ2-3, with a weak D call TRBD2 (7 bases). The germline gives CDR1 MNHEY, CDR2 SMNVEV (reference sequence). The V end was cut by 5 bases, the J end by 6 bases, with 12 bases between. The CDR3 contains 13 residues. This CDR3 reads CASSQGGADTQYF. DNA of the CDR3: TGTGCCAGCAGTCAAGGGGGGGCGGATACGCAGTATTTT.

This clone occurred a few times. This chain joins TRBV5-4 and TRBJ1-1; perhaps TRBD1 as D (5 bases). The CDR3 totals 13 residues. Germline V lookup: CDR1 SGHNT, CDR2 YYREEE (reference sequence). Between the trimmed V and J ends, which lost 6 bases and 4 bases, there was a span of 13 bases. The CDR3 here is CASTLGAGTEAFF. The CDR3 bases are TGTGCCAGCACCCTTGGGGCCGGCACTGAAGCTTTCTTT.

The chain uses TRBV5-4 and TRBJ1-2; 9 nucleotides line up with TRBD1. V lost 0 bases, J lost 4 bases, and 1 base stayed unmatched. The CDR3 contains 14 residues. Germline-derived CDR1 and CDR2 are SGHNT and YYREEE (reference sequence). The CDR3 reads CASSLVGQGYGYTF. CDR3 DNA sequence: TGTGCCAGCAGCTTGGTGGGACAGGGCTATGGCTACACCTTC.

The J gene is TRBJ1-3, the V gene TRBV6-5, with D possibly being TRBD1 (5 bases). The CDR3 length is 15 residues. V lost 0 bases and J 0 bases, leaving 6 bases between the germline ends. The germline V gene has CDR1 MNHEY and CDR2 SVGAGI. In nucleotides, the CDR3 is TGTGCCAGCAGTTACTCGGGGGGCTCTGGAAACACCATATATTTT. Encoded protein: CASSYSGGSGNTIYF.

This chain links TRBV25-1 with TRBJ1-2; possibly TRBD1 for D (5 bases). V was shortened by 5 bases and J by 3 bases, with 10 bases between the two germline ends. Germline V gives CDR1 MGHDK, CDR2 SYGVNS. The length of the CDR3 is 13 residues. The CDR3 region is CASSLGVDYGYTF. The CDR3 bases are TGTGCCAGCAGTCTAGGGGTTGACTATGGCTACACCTTC.

CDR3: CASSLGQGNNEQFF. CDR3 DNA sequence: TGTGCCAGCAGCTTAGGACAGGGGAACAATGAGCAGTTCTTC. This sequence joins TRBV7-3 and TRBJ2-1, with TRBD1 matching over 9 bases. The ends lost 2 bases at V and 5 bases at J; junction bases unmatched: 1. CDR1 is SGHTA, CDR2 FQGTGA, per germline. This CDR3 is built from 14 residues.

The V call is TRBV6-1, the J call TRBJ1-1, with TRBD1 identical over 8 bases. Germline CDR1 is MNHNS and CDR2 is SASEGT. V dropped 5 bases and J dropped 0; count of bases not matched to a gene: 2. This CDR3 has 14 residues. CDR3 in amino acids: CASSRDRMNTEAFF. CDR3 coding DNA: TGTGCCAGCAGTCGGGACAGGATGAACACTGAAGCTTTCTTT.

This chain joins TRBV7-9 and TRBJ2-1, with D tentatively TRBD2 (5 bases). The V end was cut by 3 bases, the J end by 5 bases, with 14 bases between. The germline V gene encodes CDR1 SEHNR and CDR2 FQNEAQ (reference sequence). The CDR3 is 15 residues long. CDR3 sequence reads: CASSFERAFNNEQFF. The DNA of the CDR3 is TGTGCCAGCAGCTTCGAGAGGGCTTTTAACAATGAGCAGTTCTTC.

This clone was seen a few times. This same CDR3 is encoded by further DNA sequences in the sample. The chain carries TRBV7-2 and TRBJ2-3; no clear D. Germline V gene sequence: CDR1 SGHTA, CDR2 FQGNSA. The CDR3 spans 14 residues. The germline V and J ends were trimmed by 0 bases and 1 base, with 5 bases remaining between them. The DNA for the CDR3 is TGTGCCAGCAGCTTAGCGGGCCGCACAGATACGCAGTATTTT. Translation: CASSLAGRTDTQYF.

This rearrangement joins TRBV29-1 to TRBJ1-2, with TRBD1 as a possible D gene (5 bases). The CDR3 consists of 12 residues. Per germline, CDR1 SQVTM and CDR2 ANQGSEA. The germline V and J ends were trimmed by 1 base and 5 bases, with 8 bases remaining between them. This CDR3 reads CSVEGRVYGYTF. CDR3 nucleotide sequence: TGCAGCGTTGAAGGCAGGGTTTATGGCTACACCTTC.

The genes are TRBV6-1 and TRBJ1-2, with 12 bases fitting TRBD1. This CDR3 is built from 15 residues. The V gene end was trimmed by 10 bases and the J gene end by 7 bases; junction bases not matched to a gene: 13. Germline V gene lookup returns CDR1 MNHNS and CDR2 SASEGT. The CDR3 region is CATTPPGQGAGGYTF. CDR3 DNA: TGTGCCACCACCCCGCCGGGACAGGGGGCGGGTGGCTACACCTTC.

The chain combines TRBV5-1 with TRBJ2-5, with TRBD2 identical over 9 bases. Per germline, CDR1 SGHRS and CDR2 YFSETQ. With V trimmed by 0 bases and J by 4 bases, 13 bases remained unmatched. CDR3 length: 18 amino acids. In DNA, the CDR3 is TGCGCCAGCAGCTTGGTGGCAACTAGCGGGCAAGGCTCAGAGACCCAGTACTTC. The encoded protein is CASSLVATSGQGSETQYF.

The CDR3 DNA follows: TGTGCCTGGAGTGTACGCCAGGGCGCGAACACCGGGGAGCTGTTTTTT. Translating it yields CAWSVRQGANTGELFF. V usage is TRBV30 and J usage is TRBJ2-2; D is possibly TRBD1 (5 bases). The length of the CDR3 is 16 residues. Germline loops: CDR1 GTSNPN, CDR2 SVGIG (reference sequence). With 0 bases removed from V and 0 bases from J, the gap between germline ends came to 11 bases.

CDR3 nucleotide sequence: TGTGCCAGCAGCTTAGCGGGCATGGACGGGGTCGAGCAGTACTTC. This gives the protein CASSLAGMDGVEQYF. The chain combines TRBV7-2 with TRBJ2-7; a possible D gene is TRBD2 (5 bases). There are 15 residues in the CDR3. Germline V gene lookup returns CDR1 SGHTA and CDR2 FQGNSA. V lost 0 bases and J lost 6, with 15 bases in between.

V is TRBV21-1 and J is TRBJ2-5; the table names TRBD1, a call not compared with the DNA. TRBV21-1 is annotated as a pseudogene. CDR3 length: 15 amino acids. The CDR3: CASTPGAGKVGTQYF. The CDR3 nucleotides are TGTGCCAGCACCCCTGGGGCAGGGAAGGTAGGGACCCAGTACTTC.

The chain links TRBV28 to TRBJ2-6; TRBD1 aligns across 11 bases. Germline V gene lookup returns CDR1 MDHEN and CDR2 SYDVKM. The trim removed 3 bases at V and 3 bases at J, leaving 7 bases unmatched. The CDR3 contains 18 residues. As DNA, the CDR3 is TGTGCCAGCAGTTTCCTAGGACAGGGGGCGAGTGGGGCCAACGTCCTGACTTTC. Residues: CASSFLGQGASGANVLTF.

The chain combines TRBV6-1 with TRBJ1-2; 7 nucleotides agree with TRBD1. With V trimmed by 4 bases and J by 9 bases, 23 bases remained unmatched. Germline V lookup: CDR1 MNHNS, CDR2 SASEGT. The CDR3 totals 18 residues. The CDR3 DNA is TGTGCCAGCAGTGGGGACAGCGCCCTGCGAACTCTATTGGGACGCTACACCTTC. Translating gives CASSGDSALRTLLGRYTF.

J is TRBJ2-7 and V is TRBV6-1; TRBD1 aligns across 7 bases. The CDR3 consists of 16 residues. With V trimmed by 1 base and J by 1 base, 7 bases remained unmatched. CDR1 is MNHNS, CDR2 SASEGT, per germline. In DNA form, the CDR3 reads TGTGCCAGCAGTGAAGTTTTGGGACAGCTATCCTACGAGCAGTACTTC. It yields the protein CASSEVLGQLSYEQYF.